These 30 T cell receptor beta chains were all obtained from the same sample, sequenced in a study of shared clonotypes between healthy human individuals. Assay: immunoSEQ multiplex PCR; the TCRdb copy retains only in-frame clones and omits some. The sample has over a million clones; roughly 96% are singletons. Sequencing was performed on naive CD4+ T cells sorted from blood. Subset defined: CD45RA+ positively selected. Every receptor here comes from a young man in good health.

In its sample, this clone was seen once. J is TRBJ1-5 and V is TRBV5-5; unclear D gene. This CDR3 contains 15 residues. Germline assignment: CDR1 SGHKS and CDR2 YYEKEE (reference sequence). V lost 0 bases and J 2 bases, leaving 9 bases between the germline ends. The CDR3 DNA sequence: TGTGCCAGCAGCTTGGAAGGCTACCGCAATCAGCCCCAGCATTTT. This codes for CASSLEGYRNQPQHF. Full variable domain (missing parts from reference TRBV5-5 and TRBJ1-5): DAGVTQSPTHLIKTRGQQVTLRCSPISGHKSVSWYQQVLGQGPQFIFQYYEKEERGRGNFPDRFSARQFPNYSSELNVNALLLGDSALYLCASSLEGYRNQPQHFGDGTRLSIL.

The count of this clone is one. This chain links TRBV14 with TRBJ1-1, with a weak D call TRBD1 (5 bases). V was cut by 1 base and J by 5 bases, with 14 bases left in between. CDR3 size: 15 residues. In germline, CDR1 is SGHDN, CDR2 FVKESK. The CDR3 DNA is TGTGCCAGCAGCCAAGGATGGGCAGGGTGGACTGAAGCTTTCTTT. Translated: CASSQGWAGWTEAFF.

The chain employs TRBV19 and TRBJ2-7, with 9 bases fitting TRBD1. V trimming: 5 bases; J trimming: 0 bases; junction bases outside the gene matches: 8. The CDR3 is 16 residues long. Germline V gene sequence: CDR1 LNHDA, CDR2 SQIVND (reference sequence). CDR3 sequence (DNA): TGTGCCAGTAGTTTAACCGGGACAGGGTACTCCTACGAGCAGTACTTC. This encodes CASSLTGTGYSYEQYF.

J is TRBJ2-2 and V is TRBV5-1, with 11 bases that match TRBD1. The CDR3 length is 16 residues. Germline loops: CDR1 SGHRS, CDR2 YFSETQ. J lost 2 bases, V lost 2 bases, and 2 bases had no gene match. The chain's CDR3 is CASSFGQGANTGELFF. The CDR3 nucleotides are TGCGCCAGCAGCTTCGGACAGGGGGCCAACACCGGGGAGCTGTTTTTT.

The chain is built from TRBV7-2 and TRBJ1-5; TRBD1 matches 8 bases. V lost 2 bases and J lost 1; bases outside the gene matches: 4. The CDR3 loop spans 16 amino acids. Germline V gene data show CDR1 as SGHTA and CDR2 as FQGNSA. The CDR3: CASSLQGAPSNQPQHF. In DNA, the CDR3 is TGTGCCAGCAGCTTACAGGGGGCGCCCAGCAATCAGCCCCAGCATTTT.

This chain joins TRBV5-4 and TRBJ2-7, with TRBD2 matching over 11 bases. The germline V gene encodes CDR1 SGHNT and CDR2 YYREEE (reference sequence). This CDR3 is 15 amino acids long. V lost 4 bases to trimming and J lost 4 bases; unmatched junction nucleotides: 7. The CDR3 spells CASSPLAGGSYEQYF. DNA of the CDR3: TGTGCCAGCAGCCCTCTAGCGGGAGGATCGTACGAGCAGTACTTC. The whole variable domain, filled in from reference TRBV5-4 and TRBJ2-7, reads ETGVTQSPTHLIKTRGQQVTLRCSSQSGHNTVSWYQQALGQGPQFIFQYYREEENGRGNFPPRFSGLQFPNYSSELNVNALELDDSALYLCASSPLAGGSYEQYFGPGTRLTVT.

This clone appeared a single time. The chain recombines TRBV18 with TRBJ2-5; D gene ambiguous. CDR3 length equals 16 residues. The V end was cut by 1 base, the J end by 4 bases, with 16 bases between. CDR1 KGHSH and CDR2 LQKENI come from the germline V gene. The CDR3 DNA is TGTGCCAGCTCACCACTCGGGCCGAGCGAGAGAGAGACCCAGTACTTC. It yields the protein CASSPLGPSERETQYF.

This rearrangement joins TRBV6-1 to TRBJ1-5; 8 positions match TRBD1. V gave up 6 bases and J gave up 0 bases; unmatched junction bases: 1. This CDR3 spans 14 amino acids. In germline, CDR1 is MNHNS, CDR2 SASEGT. CDR3 loop: CASRDRASNQPQHF. CDR3 nucleotide sequence: TGTGCCAGCAGGGACAGGGCTAGCAATCAGCCCCAGCATTTT.

This sequence joins TRBV5-1 and TRBJ2-1; D is undetermined. Per germline, CDR1 SGHRS and CDR2 YFSETQ. The V gene lost 6 bases and the J gene lost 4 bases, with 14 bases spanning the gap. The CDR3 consists of 14 residues. The CDR3 nucleotides read TGCGCCAGCAACGTTTTAGGCGCGTACAATGAGCAGTTCTTC. The encoded protein is CASNVLGAYNEQFF.

The J gene is TRBJ2-1, the V gene TRBV9; 10 nucleotides line up with TRBD2. With V trimmed by 4 bases and J by 8 bases, 12 bases remained unmatched. CDR1 SGDLS and CDR2 YYNGEE come from the germline V gene. The CDR3 is 16 amino acids. As DNA, the CDR3 is TGTGCCAGCAGCCCAGCGGGGCTAGCGGGAGTTGATGAGCAGTTCTTC. Translation: CASSPAGLAGVDEQFF.

The V and J genes are TRBV2 and TRBJ2-5; no clear D. The ends were cut back, 0 bases at V and 8 bases at J, with 10 bases in the middle. CDR1 SNHLY and CDR2 FYNNEI come from the germline V gene. This CDR3 has 13 amino acids. CDR3 in DNA: TGTGCCAGCAGTGAAGCGCATACCGCCACCCAGTACTTC. Translating it yields CASSEAHTATQYF.

J is TRBJ2-1 and V is TRBV2; TRBD1 matches 8 bases. Trimming cost V 6 bases and J 0 bases; bases outside gene matches: 10. The CDR3 has 17 amino acids. Germline-derived CDR1 and CDR2 are SNHLY and FYNNEI. This CDR3 is CASSRGTGGHSYNEQFF. In DNA, the CDR3 is TGTGCCAGCAGCCGCGGGACAGGCGGACACTCCTACAATGAGCAGTTCTTC.

This chain joins TRBV27 and TRBJ2-3, with TRBD2 matching over 11 bases. The CDR3 is 17 amino acids. Germline CDR1 is MNHEY and CDR2 is SMNVEV (reference sequence). V shed 11 bases, J shed 3 bases, and the junction held 16 bases outside the gene matches. CDR3 sequence reads: CALPGTSGPLGTDTQYF. The CDR3 nucleotides are TGTGCCCTTCCGGGGACTAGCGGTCCCCTTGGGACAGATACGCAGTATTTT.

The chain carries TRBV4-1 and TRBJ2-6; 10 bases fit TRBD1. V dropped 4 bases and J dropped 4; count of bases not matched to a gene: 16. The length of the CDR3 is 20 residues. Looked up from germline, CDR1 is MGHRA and CDR2 is YSYEKL. The CDR3 region has the DNA TGCGCCAGCAGCCCTATGGGGACCGGGACAGGGGATTCCGGGGCCAACGTCCTGACTTTC. It translates to CASSPMGTGTGDSGANVLTF.

This rearrangement joins TRBV2 to TRBJ2-1; 7 nucleotides agree with TRBD2. Germline CDR1 and CDR2: SNHLY and FYNNEI. V shed 4 bases and J 0 bases; nucleotides not matched to a gene: 0. The CDR3 loop spans 14 amino acids. The DNA for the CDR3 is TGTGCCAGCAGTGGGACTAGCTCCTACAATGAGCAGTTCTTC. Its translation: CASSGTSSYNEQFF.

This clone showed up just once. V gene TRBV28 combines with J gene TRBJ2-1; D gene uncertain. CDR3 length: 12 residues. The ends were cut back, 6 bases at V and 8 bases at J, with 11 bases in the middle. The V gene's germline CDR1 is MDHEN and CDR2 SYDVKM. Here the CDR3 reads CASSLVLDEQFF. CDR3 bases: TGTGCCAGCAGCCTAGTGCTGGATGAGCAGTTCTTC.

This chain uses TRBV6-4 with TRBJ2-1; 11 bases fit TRBD2. Trimming removed 5 bases from V and 2 bases from J; junction bases left unmatched: 11. This CDR3 has 18 residues. CDR1 and CDR2 from the germline V gene are MRHNA and SNTAGT. This CDR3 is CASSPKSGTSGPYNEQFF. The CDR3 DNA follows: TGTGCCAGCAGTCCTAAATCCGGGACTAGCGGCCCCTACAATGAGCAGTTCTTC.

In this sample, this clone turned up once. The chain couples TRBV5-5 to TRBJ2-7, with TRBD2 identical over 9 bases. Germline V lookup: CDR1 SGHKS, CDR2 YYEKEE (reference sequence). J gave up 4 bases and V 0 bases, and 8 bases lay outside the gene matches. The CDR3 runs 16 residues. The CDR3 is CASSLEASGNLYEQYF. The CDR3 DNA follows: TGTGCCAGCAGCTTGGAGGCTAGCGGGAATCTTTACGAGCAGTACTTC. The variable domain in full, completed from reference TRBV5-5 and TRBJ2-7, reads DAGVTQSPTHLIKTRGQQVTLRCSPISGHKSVSWYQQVLGQGPQFIFQYYEKEERGRGNFPDRFSARQFPNYSSELNVNALLLGDSALYLCASSLEASGNLYEQYFGPGTRLTVT.

V and J are TRBV11-2 and TRBJ2-3, with D unresolved. There are 14 residues in the CDR3. In germline, CDR1 is SGHAT, CDR2 FQNNGV. V was pared by 1 base and J by 0 bases, with 5 bases between. CDR3 DNA: TGTGCCAGCAGCTTAGTGAGCAGCACAGATACGCAGTATTTT. Translated: CASSLVSSTDTQYF.

The J gene is TRBJ2-7, the V gene TRBV6-5, with 9 bases identical to TRBD1. Trimming removed 2 bases from V and 5 bases from J; junction bases left unmatched: 10. This CDR3 has 16 residues. Germline V gene data show CDR1 as MNHEY and CDR2 as SVGAGI. CDR3 in DNA: TGTGCCAGCAGTTACGGGGAGGGGACAGGGTATCACGAGCAGTACTTC. Its translation: CASSYGEGTGYHEQYF.

The chain is built from TRBV5-8 and TRBJ2-6, with 11 bases aligning to TRBD1. Germline V gene sequence: CDR1 SGHTS, CDR2 YDEGEE. The CDR3 runs to 18 residues. V lost 4 bases and J lost 1; bases outside the gene matches: 7. The CDR3 sequence is CASSLEGTGGSGANVLTF. CDR3 bases: TGTGCCAGCAGCCTGGAGGGGACAGGGGGTTCTGGGGCCAACGTCCTGACTTTC.

The chain employs TRBV5-1 and TRBJ2-1; 10 nucleotides match TRBD2. This CDR3 comprises 16 residues. The V segment lost 4 bases and the J segment 5 bases; nucleotides outside the gene matches: 9. Germline V gene data show CDR1 as SGHRS and CDR2 as YFSETQ. The CDR3 reads CASSLGLAGAHNEQFF. CDR3 sequence (DNA): TGCGCCAGCAGCCTGGGGCTAGCGGGAGCACACAATGAGCAGTTCTTC. The full variable domain, with the rest looked up from reference TRBV5-1 and TRBJ2-1, is KAGVTQTPRYLIKTRGQQVTLSCSPISGHRSVSWYQQTPGQGLQFLFEYFSETQRNKGNFPGRFSGRQFSNSRSEMNVSTLELGDSALYLCASSLGLAGAHNEQFFGPGTRLTVL.

The rearrangement uses TRBV11-1 and TRBJ2-5; possibly TRBD2 for D (6 bases). Looked up from germline, CDR1 is SGHAT and CDR2 is FQDESV (reference sequence). V was trimmed by 4 bases and J by 5 bases, leaving 20 bases between them. The CDR3 totals 16 residues. CDR3 in amino acids: CASSWVGRGRTETQYF. The CDR3 DNA is TGTGCCAGCAGCTGGGTGGGACGGGGGAGGACTGAGACCCAGTACTTC.

This chain links TRBV29-1 with TRBJ2-6; no clear D. This CDR3 is 15 amino acids long. Per the germline V gene, CDR1 is SQVTM and CDR2 is ANQGSEA. V shed 5 bases and J shed 3 bases, with 14 bases lying between them. For the CDR3, the DNA is TGCAGCGTTTGTAACCGGAGTGGTGGGGCCAACGTCCTGACTTTC. Protein sequence: CSVCNRSGGANVLTF. Drawing the rest from reference TRBV29-1 and TRBJ2-6, the complete variable domain is SAVISQKPSRDICQRGTSLTIQCQVDSQVTMMFWYRQQPGQSLTLIATANQGSEATYESGFVIDKFPISRPNLTFSTLTVSNMSPEDSSIYLCSVCNRSGGANVLTFGAGSRLTVL.

The chain has TRBV7-9 and TRBJ2-7; D remains unclear. This CDR3 has 15 amino acids. CDR1 and CDR2 from the germline V gene are SEHNR and FQNEAQ (reference sequence). Deletions cut 5 bases from V and 9 bases from J, with 23 bases between. This CDR3 is CASSAGRLGSIMQYF. In DNA form, the CDR3 reads TGTGCCAGCAGCGCCGGGCGACTCGGCTCGATAATGCAGTACTTC.

The chain has TRBV6-1 and TRBJ2-6, with a tentative D call TRBD1 (6 bases). There are 15 residues in the CDR3. Germline CDR1 is MNHNS and CDR2 is SASEGT. The V and J ends lost 7 bases and 4 bases respectively, with 14 bases between them. For the CDR3, the DNA is TGTGCCAGCACTATAGGACAGTCCGGGGCCAACGTCCTGACTTTC. It codes for CASTIGQSGANVLTF.

The rearrangement links TRBV29-1 to TRBJ1-3; D call uncertain. The V end was cut by 4 bases, the J end by 3 bases, with 7 bases between. Germline V gene data show CDR1 as SQVTM and CDR2 as ANQGSEA. The CDR3 loop spans 12 amino acids. The CDR3 sequence is CSVANRGNTIYF. CDR3 DNA: TGCAGCGTTGCGAACCGTGGAAACACCATATATTTT.

This chain connects TRBV9 to TRBJ2-1; 14 bases match TRBD2. The CDR3 loop spans 15 amino acids. The germline V gene has CDR1 SGDLS and CDR2 YYNGEE. The V segment lost 4 bases and the J segment 14 bases; nucleotides outside the gene matches: 11. The CDR3 loop is CASSTRGGTSGSKFF. The CDR3 DNA reads as TGTGCCAGCAGCACAAGAGGGGGGACTAGCGGGAGTAAGTTCTTC. Using reference TRBV9 and TRBJ2-1 for the parts outside the CDR3, the full variable domain is DSGVTQTPKHLITATGQRVTLRCSPRSGDLSVYWYQQSLDQGLQFLIQYYNGEERAKGNILERFSAQQFPDLHSELNLSSLELGDSALYFCASSTRGGTSGSKFFGPGTRLTVL.

The chain combines TRBV30 with TRBJ2-5; D is possibly TRBD2 (5 bases). The CDR3 sequence is 16 residues long. The germline V and J ends were trimmed by 0 bases and 10 bases, with 24 bases remaining between them. Germline CDR1 is GTSNPN and CDR2 is SVGIG (reference sequence). The CDR3 here is CAWSVLGQPGLGIQYF. DNA for the CDR3: TGTGCCTGGAGTGTTTTGGGTCAGCCGGGGTTGGGGATCCAGTACTTC.

The chain joins TRBV6-1 to TRBJ1-5, with no clear D. The CDR3 sequence is 15 residues long. The V and J ends lost 1 base and 2 bases respectively, with 9 bases between them. Germline lookup yields CDR1 MNHNS and CDR2 SASEGT. CDR3 amino acids: CASSEGVPGNQPQHF. DNA for the CDR3: TGTGCCAGCAGTGAAGGCGTCCCGGGCAATCAGCCCCAGCATTTT.